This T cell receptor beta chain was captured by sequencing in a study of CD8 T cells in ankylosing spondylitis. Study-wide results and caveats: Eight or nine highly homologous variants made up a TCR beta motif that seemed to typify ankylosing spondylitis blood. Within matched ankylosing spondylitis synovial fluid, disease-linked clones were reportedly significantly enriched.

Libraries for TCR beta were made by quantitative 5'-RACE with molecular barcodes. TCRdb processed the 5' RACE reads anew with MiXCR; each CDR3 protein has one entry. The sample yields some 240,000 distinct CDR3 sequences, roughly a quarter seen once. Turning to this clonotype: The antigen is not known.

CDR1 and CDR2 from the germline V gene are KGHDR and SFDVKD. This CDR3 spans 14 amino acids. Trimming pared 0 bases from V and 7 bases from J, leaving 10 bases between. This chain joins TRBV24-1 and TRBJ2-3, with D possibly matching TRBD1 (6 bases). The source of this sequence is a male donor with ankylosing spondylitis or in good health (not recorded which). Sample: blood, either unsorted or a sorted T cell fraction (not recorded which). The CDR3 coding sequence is TGTGCCACCAGTGATTTGGCTACAGGGAATACGCAGTATTTT. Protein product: CATSDLATGNTQYF.